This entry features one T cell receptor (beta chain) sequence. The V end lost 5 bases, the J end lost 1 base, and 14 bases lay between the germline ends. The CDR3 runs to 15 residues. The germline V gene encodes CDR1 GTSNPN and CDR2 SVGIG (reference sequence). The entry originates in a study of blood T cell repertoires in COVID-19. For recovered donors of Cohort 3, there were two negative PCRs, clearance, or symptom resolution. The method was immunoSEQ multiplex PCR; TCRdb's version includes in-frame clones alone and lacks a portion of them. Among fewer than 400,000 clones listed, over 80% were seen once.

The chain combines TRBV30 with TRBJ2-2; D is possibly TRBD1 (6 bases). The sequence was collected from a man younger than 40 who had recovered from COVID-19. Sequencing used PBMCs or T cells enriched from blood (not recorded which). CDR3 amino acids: CAWLPGHMNTGELFF. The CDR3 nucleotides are TGTGCCTGGCTTCCGGGACACATGAACACCGGGGAGCTGTTTTTT.